The 2 T cell receptor beta chains below were found in one sample sequenced in a study of blood T cell repertoires in COVID-19. Assay: immunoSEQ multiplex PCR; the TCRdb copy retains only in-frame clones and omits some. The profile covers fewer than 150,000 clones, with about three quarters appearing a single time and approximately 0.86% taken by the ten largest. The material sequenced was peripheral blood. Source of these receptors: a human donor with acute or convalescent COVID-19. The donor label of this sample is uncertain.

The chain employs TRBV12-3 or TRBV12-4 and TRBJ1-5; D unresolved. The CDR3 length is 13 residues. V was shortened by 5 bases and J by 3 bases, with 8 bases between the two germline ends. The CDR3 coding sequence is TGTGCCAGCAGTGCCAGTCTCAATCAGCCCCAGCATTTT. Residues: CASSASLNQPQHF.

The V and J genes are TRBV3-1 (or the pseudogene TRBV3-2) and TRBJ1-6; 7 bases align to TRBD1. V dropped 5 bases and J dropped 7; count of bases not matched to a gene: 5. This CDR3 has 14 amino acids. Germline lookup yields CDR1 LGHDT and CDR2 YNNKEL (reference sequence). The DNA for the CDR3 is TGTGCCAGCAGCTGGGGACAGACAAATTCACCCCTCCACTTT. The encoded protein is CASSWGQTNSPLHF.